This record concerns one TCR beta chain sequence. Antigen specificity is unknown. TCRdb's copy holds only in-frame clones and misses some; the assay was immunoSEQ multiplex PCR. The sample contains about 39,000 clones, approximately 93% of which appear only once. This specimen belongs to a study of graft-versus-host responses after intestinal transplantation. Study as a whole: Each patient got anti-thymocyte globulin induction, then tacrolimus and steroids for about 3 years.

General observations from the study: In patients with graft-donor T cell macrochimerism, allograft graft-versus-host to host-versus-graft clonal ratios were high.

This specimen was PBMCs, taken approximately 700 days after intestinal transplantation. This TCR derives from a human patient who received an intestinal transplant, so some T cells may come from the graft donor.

CDR3 sequence reads: CASSLTCGPSETQYF. The CDR3 bases are TGTGCCAGCAGTTTAACTTGTGGACCTTCAGAGACCCAGTACTTC. The chain has TRBV27 and TRBJ2-5; D is uncertain. The CDR3 spans 15 residues. V was cut by 2 bases and J by 4 bases, with 14 bases left in between. Per germline, CDR1 MNHEY and CDR2 SMNVEV (reference sequence).